The 14 T cell receptor beta chains below come from one sample, sequenced in a study of T-cell reconstitution after alpha-beta-depleted transplantation in children. Unique molecular identifiers tagged the TCRbeta library. TCRdb passed the PCR reads through MiXCR, listing each CDR3 protein once. The table lists fewer than 450,000 distinct CDR3 sequences, around 15% of them singletons. This specimen consisted of PBMCs, mostly from graft donor cells, obtained 360 days after TCRalphabeta/CD19-depleted stem cell transplant. These receptors all come from a male patient aged 2 to 10 who had a stem cell transplant for acute lymphoblastic leukemia, so the T cells may come from the graft donor.

The rearrangement uses TRBV6-5 and TRBJ1-1; D gene unclear. The CDR3 consists of 15 residues. The V gene's germline CDR1 is MNHEY and CDR2 SVGAGI. V gave up 4 bases and J gave up 8 bases, with 20 bases separating them. CDR3 coding DNA: TGTGCCAGCAGTTCCCCCTTGGACGTGGAAGAAGAAGCTTTCTTT. It yields the protein CASSSPLDVEEEAFF.

The table lists this clonotype with many counts. This chain's CDR3 is CASSLGLRGRDYGYTF. In DNA, the CDR3 is TGTGCCAGCAGCTTAGGACTCAGGGGGCGCGACTATGGCTACACCTTC. The rearrangement links TRBV7-6 to TRBJ1-2; 8 bases agree with TRBD1. The CDR3 loop spans 16 amino acids. Unmatched junction bases numbered 7, after V lost 1 base and J lost 3 bases. Germline CDR1 reads SGHVS; CDR2 reads FNYEAQ.

The gene calls are TRBV12-3 or TRBV12-4 and TRBJ2-7, with D perhaps being TRBD1 or TRBD2 (5 bases each). The CDR3 covers 16 residues. Trimming pared 2 bases from V and 5 bases from J, leaving 19 bases between. In DNA, the CDR3 is TGTGCCAGCAGTTTAAGTCCCGGGACCACTAGAAACGAGCAGTACTTC. Translating it yields CASSLSPGTTRNEQYF.

This sequence joins TRBV5-1 and TRBJ2-7; D call uncertain. Trimming pared 4 bases from V and 5 bases from J, leaving 10 bases between. The CDR3 is made up of 12 amino acids. Germline V CDR1 and CDR2: SGHRS, YFSETQ. The CDR3 nucleotides are TGCGCCAGCAGCGCCCAGTGGGACGAGCAGTACTTC. Amino acids: CASSAQWDEQYF.

The genes are TRBV20-1 and TRBJ2-1; D possibly corresponds to TRBD2 (5 bases). Germline-derived CDR1 and CDR2 are DFQATT and SNEGSKA (reference sequence). The CDR3 has 16 amino acids. V was clipped by 3 bases and J by 5 bases, with 20 bases between them. The DNA of the CDR3 is TGCAGTGCTAGGGACCCCGCGGCTAGCTGGCACAATGAGCAGTTCTTC. Protein: CSARDPAASWHNEQFF.

CDR3 nucleotide sequence: TGTGCCAGCAGTTTATCGGGCAGTTACTATAATTCACCCCTCCACTTT. Translation gives CASSLSGSYYNSPLHF. The gene calls are TRBV28 and TRBJ1-6, with D uncertain. The germline V and J ends were trimmed by 1 base and 3 bases, with 10 bases remaining between them. The length of the CDR3 is 16 residues. Germline V CDR1 and CDR2: MDHEN, SYDVKM.

The chain has TRBV10-3 and TRBJ2-7; no definite D call. The ends were cut back, 3 bases at V and 5 bases at J, with 20 bases in the middle. The CDR3 consists of 16 residues. Germline CDR1 reads ENHRY; CDR2 reads SYGVKD. This CDR3 reads CAISDPVGPTKNEQYF. The CDR3 nucleotides read TGTGCCATCAGTGACCCAGTCGGACCCACGAAGAACGAGCAGTACTTC.

This clonotype was detected a few times. V gene TRBV6-5 combines with J gene TRBJ2-7, with 7 bases identical to TRBD1. Germline-derived CDR1 and CDR2 are MNHEY and SVGAGI. This CDR3 is built from 16 residues. V shed 2 bases, J shed 0 bases, and the junction held 7 bases outside the gene matches. The CDR3 DNA reads TGTGCCAGCAGTTACCCCCCGGGACAGCTCTCCTACGAGCAGTACTTC. It yields the protein CASSYPPGQLSYEQYF.

The CDR3 spells CASSFGAGRKRGLETQYF. CDR3 DNA sequence: TGTGCCAGCAGTTTTGGGGCAGGGAGAAAAAGGGGTTTAGAGACCCAGTACTTC. This sequence joins TRBV28 and TRBJ2-5, with D perhaps given as TRBD1 or TRBD2 (5 bases each). V gave up 3 bases and J gave up 4 bases, with 24 bases separating them. Germline V gives CDR1 MDHEN, CDR2 SYDVKM. The CDR3 sequence is 18 residues long. The whole variable domain, filled in from reference TRBV28 and TRBJ2-5, reads DVKVTQSSRYLVKRTGEKVFLECVQDMDHENMFWYRQDPGLGLRLIYFSYDVKMKEKGDIPEGYSVSREKKERFSLILESASTNQTSMYLCASSFGAGRKRGLETQYFGPGTRLLVL.

V usage is TRBV28 and J usage is TRBJ2-1, with TRBD1 identical over 10 bases. Germline CDR1 is MDHEN and CDR2 is SYDVKM. The CDR3 spans 16 residues. Trimming at V came to 5 bases and at J to 4 bases, leaving 8 bases not matched to a gene. CDR3 bases: TGTGCCAGCAGTCCAGGCCCGGGACAGGGGTACAATGAGCAGTTCTTC. Encoded protein: CASSPGPGQGYNEQFF.

This clonotype was counted a few times. The chain links TRBV12-3 or TRBV12-4 to TRBJ2-3, with D possibly being TRBD2 (6 bases). The CDR3 is 12 residues long. V was cut by 8 bases and J by 5 bases, with 11 bases left in between. In nucleotides, the CDR3 is TGTGCCAGCCACCGGAGGGGAGATACGCAGTATTTT. This encodes CASHRRGDTQYF.

This clonotype came up a few times. The chain uses TRBV29-1 and TRBJ1-2; D is unclear. Germline V lookup: CDR1 SQVTM, CDR2 ANQGSEA. The CDR3 contains 15 residues. V was trimmed by 0 bases and J by 5 bases, leaving 16 bases between them. The CDR3 region is CSVEDSWDPPYGYTF. CDR3 DNA: TGCAGCGTTGAAGACTCCTGGGATCCACCTTATGGCTACACCTTC.

For the CDR3, the DNA is TGTGCCAGCAGCCCAGCCCCGGGACAGGGGAGCGGGGAGCTGTTTTTT. The encoded protein is CASSPAPGQGSGELFF. This chain connects TRBV7-2 to TRBJ2-2; 10 bases align to TRBD1. CDR3 length: 16 amino acids. The germline CDR1 and CDR2 sequences are SGHTA and FQGNSA. Trimming removed 5 bases from V and 7 bases from J; junction bases left unmatched: 10.

This clonotype was seen only a few times. The chain is built from TRBV28 and TRBJ2-1; tentatively, D is TRBD1 or TRBD2 (6 bases each). The CDR3 spans 13 residues. V lost 8 bases and J 6 bases, leaving 14 bases between the germline ends. Germline lookup yields CDR1 MDHEN and CDR2 SYDVKM. CDR3 residues: CASFGGFSNEQFF. The CDR3, as DNA: TGTGCCAGCTTCGGGGGCTTTTCCAATGAGCAGTTCTTC.